Listed below are T cell receptor beta chains from one sample, sequenced in a study of beta chain features in type 1 diabetes. The data were produced by immunoSEQ multiplex PCR, yet TCRdb's version contains in-frame clones alone and is incomplete. Of some 410,000 clones listed, more than 11% are singletons. Sequencing used naive CD4+ T cells from blood. The source is a man aged 25-40 years in good health. Both conserved end residues are part of each CDR3. A D gene is named only where the DNA matches it firmly. Clone size is given for some rows only: seen once, a few or many times, or a class if the clone is expanded.

D gene	V gene	J gene	clone size	CDR3 DNA	CDR3 protein
-	TRBV5-4	TRBJ2-3	-	TGTGCCAGCAGCTTGCCGCCCCGACCTTCAGATACGCAGTATTTT	CASSLPPRPSDTQYF
-	TRBV7-3	TRBJ1-1	-	TGTGCCAGCAGCTTAAGTAGCGGAGGGAAAGCTTTCTTT	CASSLSSGGKAFF
TRBD2	TRBV9	TRBJ2-1	few	TGTGCCAGCAGCCCGCGACTAGCGACCCAAGGGTACAATGAGCAGTTCTTC	CASSPRLATQGYNEQFF
-	TRBV19	TRBJ2-1	few	TGTGCCAGTAGTATAGTTCGACAGGCCTATCACAATGAGCAGTTCTTC	CASSIVRQAYHNEQFF
-	TRBV4-3	TRBJ2-3	few	TGCGCCAGCAGCCAAGGTCAGCCAGATACGCAGTATTTT	CASSQGQPDTQYF
-	TRBV29-1	TRBJ1-1	few	TGCAGCGTTGAAGGCCCGAGTCAGGGGACTGAAGCTTTCTTT	CSVEGPSQGTEAFF
-	TRBV4-1	TRBJ2-1	-	TGCGCCAGCAGCCAAACTGAACTGGATTTTTACAATGAGCAGTTCTTC	CASSQTELDFYNEQFF
-	TRBV5-1	TRBJ1-4	few	TGCGCCAGCAGCTCTGGCGTGGGTGGAGGAGAAAAACTGTTTTTT	CASSSGVGGGEKLFF
TRBD2	TRBV11-2	TRBJ2-1	few	TGTGCCACAAGCCCGCCTAGCGGGAGGGGGGTTGGCCATGAGCAGTTCTTC	CATSPPSGRGVGHEQFF
-	TRBV2	TRBJ2-1	few	TGTGCCAGCGACAGGTACAATGAGCAGTTCTTC	CASDRYNEQFF
TRBD2	TRBV18	TRBJ2-5	few	TGTGCCAGCTCACCTCTCGGGAGGCAAGAGACCCAGTACTTC	CASSPLGRQETQYF
-	TRBV4-3	TRBJ2-5	-	TGCGCCAGCAGCCTCAAGCGTGGGGGCCCACAAGAGACCCAGTACTTC	CASSLKRGGPQETQYF
TRBD2	TRBV28	TRBJ2-5	few	TGTGCCAGCAGTTCCAGACTAGCGGGGAACCAAGAGACCCAGTACTTC	CASSSRLAGNQETQYF
-	TRBV7-9	TRBJ1-1	-	TGTGCCAGCAGCTTAATAGAACGGGGGGCTTTCTTT	CASSLIERGAFF
-	TRBV30	TRBJ2-6	-	TGTGCCTCGCAGACAGGCACGTACTCTGGGGCCAACGTCCTGACTTTC	CASQTGTYSGANVLTF
TRBD2	TRBV13	TRBJ2-5	few	TGTGCCAGCAGCTACCGACTAGCCTCTGCGCAAGAGACCCAGTACTTC	CASSYRLASAQETQYF
-	TRBV7-9	TRBJ2-1	-	TGTGCCAGCAGTAAAACTAGAACTCTGTACAATGAGCAGTTCTTC	CASSKTRTLYNEQFF
TRBD2	TRBV11-3	TRBJ2-5	few	TGTGCCAGCAGCCATACCCTAGCGGGGAGAAAGACCCAGTACTTC	CASSHTLAGRKTQYF
TRBD2	TRBV5-6	TRBJ2-3	-	TGTGCCAGCAGCCCCTTAGGGACTAAGACAGATACGCAGTATTTT	CASSPLGTKTDTQYF
TRBD2	TRBV10-3	TRBJ2-1	once	TGTGCCGCCAGGACTAGCGGGGGCAATGAGCAGTTCTTC	CAARTSGGNEQFF
TRBD2	TRBV7-9	TRBJ2-1	few	TGTGCCAGCAGCTTAAGCGGGAGGGCCTACAATGAGCAGTTCTTC	CASSLSGRAYNEQFF
-	TRBV18	TRBJ2-3	few	TGTGCCAGCTCACCGGACAGAGACACAGATACGCAGTATTTT	CASSPDRDTDTQYF
-	TRBV6-5	TRBJ2-7	-	TGTGCCAGCAGCTTCTCCGCGGGGGAGCAGTACTTC	CASSFSAGEQYF
-	TRBV7-3	TRBJ2-3	few	TGTGCCAGCAGCCTTGGGGCCATCACAGATACGCAGTATTTT	CASSLGAITDTQYF
TRBD1	TRBV10-3	TRBJ2-7	many	TGTGCCATCAGTGAGTCGAAGGGACAGGCGCGCGAGCAGTACTTC	CAISESKGQAREQYF
TRBD1	TRBV9	TRBJ1-2	few	TGTGCCAGCAGCGTAGGGCTTGGGGGACAGCATTTCGGCTACACCTTC	CASSVGLGGQHFGYTF
-	TRBV29-1	TRBJ2-1	many	TGCAGCTCCCGACCACCGGGTCCTGAGCAGTTCTTC	CSSRPPGPEQFF
TRBD1	TRBV11-2	TRBJ1-2	few	TGTGCCAGCACCCCGAAACAACCGGGACAGGGGAACTATGGCTACACCTTC	CASTPKQPGQGNYGYTF
TRBD1	TRBV9	TRBJ2-2	-	TGTGCCAGCAGCGCCCGGACCGGGACAGGGATTCGGACCGGGGAGCTGTTTTTT	CASSARTGTGIRTGELFF
TRBD2	TRBV5-4	TRBJ2-5	few	TGTGCCAGCAGCTTGTTAGGGATGGCGGGAGGGGGTCAAGAGACCCAGTACTTC	CASSLLGMAGGGQETQYF
TRBD2	TRBV27	TRBJ2-1	-	TGTGCCAGGTCTGGGGGGACTAGCGGGAGCCCGCAAGACAATGAGCAGTTCTTC	CARSGGTSGSPQDNEQFF
TRBD2	TRBV7-3	TRBJ2-1	few	TGTGCCAGCAGCTTAACAGCTAGCGGGAGCTTCAATGAGCAGTTCTTC	CASSLTASGSFNEQFF
TRBD1	TRBV10-3	TRBJ1-1	-	TGTGCCATCAGTGGGACAGGGGGCACTGAAGCTTTCTTT	CAISGTGGTEAFF
TRBD2	TRBV27	TRBJ2-5	-	TGTGCCAGCAGTTTGGGGAGGGCAGAGACCCAGTACTTC	CASSLGRAETQYF
-	TRBV4-3	TRBJ2-1	many	TGCGCCAGCAGGGATGTGGAGGGAGGCTACAATGAGCAGTTCTTC	CASRDVEGGYNEQFF
-	TRBV5-1	TRBJ1-1	-	TGCGCCAGCAGCCTAGCTGGGTGGAACACTGAAGCTTTCTTT	CASSLAGWNTEAFF
-	TRBV29-1	TRBJ2-1	few	TGCAGCGTTGATTTGCGGGGCACCTACAATGAGCAGTTCTTC	CSVDLRGTYNEQFF
TRBD1	TRBV28	TRBJ1-1	few	TGTGCCAGCAGTCCACGGACAGGGGATAATAGTGAAGCTTTCTTT	CASSPRTGDNSEAFF
-	TRBV6-6	TRBJ2-7	-	TGTGCCAGCAGTCCGAAGTACGAGCAGTACTTC	CASSPKYEQYF
-	TRBV20-1	TRBJ2-1	-	TGCAGTGCTAGCGGCCTAAATGAGCAGTTCTTC	CSASGLNEQFF